This T cell receptor beta chain was identified during a study of blood T cell repertoires in COVID-19. Clones were read by immunoSEQ multiplex PCR, and TCRdb kept only the in-frame ones, dropping some. The sample includes roughly 400,000 clones, around 90% seen only once; the top ten take roughly 1.9%. The CDR3 is 13 amino acids. The V gene end was trimmed by 3 bases and the J gene end by 4 bases; junction bases not matched to a gene: 1. Germline V lookup: CDR1 SGHNT, CDR2 YYREEE (reference sequence). The sample was PBMCs or T cells enriched from blood (not recorded which). The chain employs TRBV5-4 and TRBJ2-3, with TRBD2 identical over 8 bases. The receptor was isolated from a woman aged 40 to 50 with acute COVID-19. The CDR3 reads CASSSGGADTQYF. DNA for the CDR3: TGTGCCAGCAGCTCCGGGGGGGCAGATACGCAGTATTTT.